This T cell receptor beta chain was captured by sequencing in a study of shared clonotypes between healthy human individuals. Study outcomes and limitations: Exclusively blood specimens were collected; tissue repertoires likely differ.

Naive CD8 cells lacked CD45RO, underwent positive selection for CCR7 and left out terminally differentiated effector memory CD45RA+ cells. None of the donors, who were healthy HIV-negative adults, had recently had acute infections or vaccinations. In regard to this clone: Its antigen remains unidentified.

This CDR3 has 13 residues. CDR1 and CDR2 from the germline V gene are WNHNN and SYGVQD (reference sequence). Trimming left V 3 bases short and J 5 bases short, with 7 bases between. Template for every sorted-subset replicate PCR totaled around 200 ng DNA, approximately 30,000 T cell genomes. Authors' methods: There were no quality scores in the junction-only immunoSEQ sequences, so filtering differed. Assay used: immunoSEQ multiplex PCR; TCRdb lists only in-frame clones, some missing. The V and J calls and clone size come from that table; D and trimming were worked out from the DNA. The sample records around 600,000 clones, 95% to 98% being singletons.

The V call is TRBV10-1, the J call TRBJ2-2; perhaps TRBD2 as D (5 bases). This clonotype was obtained from a man younger than 45 in good health. Input material: naive CD8+ T cells sorted from blood. CDR3 DNA: TGCGCCAGCAGTGAATCGGGGACCGGGGAGCTGTTTTTT. This sequence encodes CASSESGTGELFF.